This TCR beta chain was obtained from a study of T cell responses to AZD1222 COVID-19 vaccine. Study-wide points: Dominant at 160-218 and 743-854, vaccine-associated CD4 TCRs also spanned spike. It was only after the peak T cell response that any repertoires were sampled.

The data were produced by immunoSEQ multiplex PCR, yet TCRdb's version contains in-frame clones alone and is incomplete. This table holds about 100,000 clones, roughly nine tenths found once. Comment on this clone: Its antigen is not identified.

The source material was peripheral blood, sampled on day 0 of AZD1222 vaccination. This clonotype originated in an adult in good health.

The CDR3 coding sequence is TGTGCCAGCAGTTACGGTCTTCTCCAGGGCGCAGATACGCAGTATTTT. Its translation: CASSYGLLQGADTQYF. The genes are TRBV6-2 or TRBV6-3 and TRBJ2-3; tentatively, D is TRBD1 (5 bases). Germline V gene data show CDR1 as MNHEY and CDR2 as SVGEGT. This CDR3 is built from 16 residues. V lost 2 bases to trimming and J lost 4 bases, with 16 bases between them.